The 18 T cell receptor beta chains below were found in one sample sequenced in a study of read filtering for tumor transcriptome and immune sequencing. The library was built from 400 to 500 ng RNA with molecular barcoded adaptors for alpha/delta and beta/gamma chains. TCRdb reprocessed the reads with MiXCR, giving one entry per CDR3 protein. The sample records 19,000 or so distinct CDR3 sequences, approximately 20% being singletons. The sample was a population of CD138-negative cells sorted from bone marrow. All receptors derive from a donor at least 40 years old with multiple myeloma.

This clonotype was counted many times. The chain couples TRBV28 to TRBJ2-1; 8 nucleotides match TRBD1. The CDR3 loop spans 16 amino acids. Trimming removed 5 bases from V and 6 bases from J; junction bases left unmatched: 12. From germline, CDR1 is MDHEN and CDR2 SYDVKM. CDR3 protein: CASSRASGTGLNEQFF. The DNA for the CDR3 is TGTGCCAGCAGTCGAGCCTCCGGGACAGGTCTCAATGAGCAGTTCTTC.

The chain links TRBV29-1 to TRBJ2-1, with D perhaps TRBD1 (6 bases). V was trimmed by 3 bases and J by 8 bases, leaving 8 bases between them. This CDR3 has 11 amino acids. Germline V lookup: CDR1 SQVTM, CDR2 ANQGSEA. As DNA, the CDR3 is TGCAGCGTTGACAGGGGCTATGAGCAGTTCTTC. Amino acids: CSVDRGYEQFF.

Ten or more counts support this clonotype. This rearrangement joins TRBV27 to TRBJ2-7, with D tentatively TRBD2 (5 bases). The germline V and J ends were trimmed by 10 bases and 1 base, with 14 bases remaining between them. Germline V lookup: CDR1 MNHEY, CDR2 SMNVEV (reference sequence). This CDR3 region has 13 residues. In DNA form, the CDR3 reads TGTGCCACTACTAGTGGGTCGTCCTACGAGCAGTACTTC. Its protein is CATTSGSSYEQYF.

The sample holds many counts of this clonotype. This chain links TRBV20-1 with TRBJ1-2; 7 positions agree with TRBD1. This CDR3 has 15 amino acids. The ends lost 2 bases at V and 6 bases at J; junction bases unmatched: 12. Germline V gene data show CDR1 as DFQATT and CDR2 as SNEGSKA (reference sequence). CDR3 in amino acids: CSARTRGTVFDGYTF. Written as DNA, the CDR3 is TGCAGTGCTAGAACCCGGGGGACAGTCTTCGATGGCTACACCTTC.

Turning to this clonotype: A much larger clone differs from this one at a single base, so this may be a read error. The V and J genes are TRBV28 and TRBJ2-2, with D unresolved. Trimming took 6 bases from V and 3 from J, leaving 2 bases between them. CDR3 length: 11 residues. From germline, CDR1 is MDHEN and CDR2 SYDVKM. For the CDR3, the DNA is TGTGCCAGCAGCGACACCGGGGAGCTGTTTTTT. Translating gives CASSDTGELFF.

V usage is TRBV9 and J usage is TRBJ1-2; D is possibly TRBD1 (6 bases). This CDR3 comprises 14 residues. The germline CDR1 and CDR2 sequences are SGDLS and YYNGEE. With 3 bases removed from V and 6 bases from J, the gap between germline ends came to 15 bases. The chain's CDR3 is CASSGTDLSHGYTF. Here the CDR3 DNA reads TGTGCCAGCAGCGGGACAGACCTGTCCCATGGCTACACCTTC. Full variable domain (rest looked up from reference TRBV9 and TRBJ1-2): DSGVTQTPKHLITATGQRVTLRCSPRSGDLSVYWYQQSLDQGLQFLIQYYNGEERAKGNILERFSAQQFPDLHSELNLSSLELGDSALYFCASSGTDLSHGYTFGSGTRLTVV.

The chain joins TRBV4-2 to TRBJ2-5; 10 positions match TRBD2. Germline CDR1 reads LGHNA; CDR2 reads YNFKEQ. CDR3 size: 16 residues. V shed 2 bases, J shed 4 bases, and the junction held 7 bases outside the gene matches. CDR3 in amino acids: CASSQLGLARGETQYF. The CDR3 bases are TGTGCCAGCAGCCAACTGGGACTAGCGAGAGGAGAGACCCAGTACTTC.

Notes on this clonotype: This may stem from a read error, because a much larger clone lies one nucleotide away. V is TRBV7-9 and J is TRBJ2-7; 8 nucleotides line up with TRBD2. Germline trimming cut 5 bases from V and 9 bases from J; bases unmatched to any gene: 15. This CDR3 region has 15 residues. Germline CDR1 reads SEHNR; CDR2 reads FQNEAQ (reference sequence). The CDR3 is CASSPDSGSLRGQYF. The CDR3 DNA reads TGTGCCAGCAGCCCCGACAGCGGGAGTCTGAGAGGGCAGTACTTC.

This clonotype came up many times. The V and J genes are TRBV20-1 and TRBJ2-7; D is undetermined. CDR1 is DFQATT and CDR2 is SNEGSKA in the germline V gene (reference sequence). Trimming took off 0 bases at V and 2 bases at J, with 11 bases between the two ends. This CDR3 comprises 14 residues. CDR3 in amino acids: CSARDPSLPYEQYF. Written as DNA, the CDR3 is TGCAGTGCTAGAGATCCCTCTCTGCCCTACGAGCAGTACTTC.

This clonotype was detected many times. The CDR3 sequence: CSARDSTGVRIYNEQFF. CDR3 coding DNA: TGCAGTGCTAGAGATAGTACGGGGGTAAGGATATACAATGAGCAGTTCTTC. The rearrangement uses TRBV20-1 and TRBJ2-1; maybe TRBD2 (6 bases). This CDR3 region has 17 residues. Looked up from germline, CDR1 is DFQATT and CDR2 is SNEGSKA (reference sequence). Trimming pared 0 bases from V and 4 bases from J, leaving 19 bases between.

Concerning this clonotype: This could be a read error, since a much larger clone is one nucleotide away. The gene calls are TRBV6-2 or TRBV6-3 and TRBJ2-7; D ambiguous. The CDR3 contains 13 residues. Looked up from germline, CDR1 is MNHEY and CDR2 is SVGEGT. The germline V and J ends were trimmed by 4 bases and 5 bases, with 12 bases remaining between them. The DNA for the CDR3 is TGTGCCAGCAGTTCTACGATCGTCAACGAGCAGTACTTC. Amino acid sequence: CASSSTIVNEQYF.

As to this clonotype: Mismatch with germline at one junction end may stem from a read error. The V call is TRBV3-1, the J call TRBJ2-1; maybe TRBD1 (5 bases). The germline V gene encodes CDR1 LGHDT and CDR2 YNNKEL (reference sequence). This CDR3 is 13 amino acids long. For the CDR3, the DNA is TGTGCCTGCAGCCAAGGGGCAAACAATGAGCAGTTCTTC. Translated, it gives CACSQGANNEQFF.

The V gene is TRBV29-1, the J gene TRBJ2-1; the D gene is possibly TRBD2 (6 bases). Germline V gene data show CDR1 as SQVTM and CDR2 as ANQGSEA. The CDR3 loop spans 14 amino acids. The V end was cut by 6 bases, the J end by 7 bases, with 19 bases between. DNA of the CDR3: TGCAGCGTAAATAGCGGAGGCCCTGAAAATGAGCAGTTCTTC. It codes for CSVNSGGPENEQFF.

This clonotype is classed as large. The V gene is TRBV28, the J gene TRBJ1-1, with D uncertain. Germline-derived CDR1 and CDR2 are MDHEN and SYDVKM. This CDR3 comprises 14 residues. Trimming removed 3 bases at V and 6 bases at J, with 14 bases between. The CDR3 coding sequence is TGTGCCAGCAGTTTGTCATCGGCGAGCTCTGAAGCTTTCTTT. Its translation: CASSLSSASSEAFF.

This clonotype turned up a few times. The CDR3 is CASSQQLAGEGNEQFF. CDR3 nucleotides: TGTGCCAGCAGCCAACAACTAGCGGGAGAAGGCAATGAGCAGTTCTTC. The chain combines TRBV3-1 with TRBJ2-1, with 11 bases that match TRBD2. V trimming: 2 bases; J trimming: 6 bases; junction bases outside the gene matches: 6. This CDR3 is built from 16 residues. Germline V gene data show CDR1 as LGHDT and CDR2 as YNNKEL (reference sequence).

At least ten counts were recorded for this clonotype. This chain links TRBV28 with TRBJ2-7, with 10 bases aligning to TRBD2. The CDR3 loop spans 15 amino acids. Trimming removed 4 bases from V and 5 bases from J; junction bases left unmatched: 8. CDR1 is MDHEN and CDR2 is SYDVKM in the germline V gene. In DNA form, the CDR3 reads TGTGCCAGCAGTTCCCCTTTAGCGGGAGGCGACGAGCAGTACTTC. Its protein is CASSSPLAGGDEQYF.

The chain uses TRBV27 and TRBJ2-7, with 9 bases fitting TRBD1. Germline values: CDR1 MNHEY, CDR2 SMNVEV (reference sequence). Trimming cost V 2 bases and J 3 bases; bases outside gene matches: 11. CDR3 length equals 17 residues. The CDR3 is CASSLRGNRGLVYEQYF. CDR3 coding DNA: TGTGCCAGCAGTTTAAGGGGCAACAGGGGGCTAGTCTACGAGCAGTACTTC.

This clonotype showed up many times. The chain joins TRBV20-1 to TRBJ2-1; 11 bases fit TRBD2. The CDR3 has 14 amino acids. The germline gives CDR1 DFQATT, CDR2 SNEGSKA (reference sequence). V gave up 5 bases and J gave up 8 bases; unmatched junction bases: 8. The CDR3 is CSASTSGRIDEQFF. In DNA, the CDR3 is TGCAGTGCTTCAACTAGCGGGAGAATCGATGAGCAGTTCTTC.